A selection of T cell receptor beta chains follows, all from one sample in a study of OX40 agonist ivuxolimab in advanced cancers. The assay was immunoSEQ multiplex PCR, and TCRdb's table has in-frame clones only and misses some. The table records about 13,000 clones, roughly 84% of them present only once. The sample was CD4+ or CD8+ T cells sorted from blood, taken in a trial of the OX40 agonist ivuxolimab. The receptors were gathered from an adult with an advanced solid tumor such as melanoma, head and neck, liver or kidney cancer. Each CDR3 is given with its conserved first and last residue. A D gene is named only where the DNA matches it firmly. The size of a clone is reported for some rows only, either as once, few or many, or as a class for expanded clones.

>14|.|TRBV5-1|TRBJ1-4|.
CASSGGWAPEKLFF
TGCGCCAGCTCCGGGGGTTGGGCGCCTGAAAAACTGTTTTTT
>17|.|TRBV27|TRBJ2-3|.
CASSPFPGRGDTDTQYF
TGTGCCAGCAGTCCCTTTCCCGGGCGGGGAGACACAGATACGCAGTATTTT
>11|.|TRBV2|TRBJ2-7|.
CASQRLYEQYF
TGTGCCAGCCAGCGGTTATACGAGCAGTACTTC
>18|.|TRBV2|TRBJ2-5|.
CASSEAMAKGRVKETQYF
TGTGCCAGCAGTGAAGCAATGGCGAAGGGAAGAGTTAAAGAGACCCAGTACTTC
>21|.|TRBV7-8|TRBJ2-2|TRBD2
CASSFPRAPSGRNANTGELFF
TGTGCCAGCAGCTTCCCCCGGGCCCCAAGCGGGAGAAACGCGAACACCGGGGAGCTGTTTTTT
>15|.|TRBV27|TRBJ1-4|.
CASSFYRGGIEKLFF
TGTGCCAGCAGTTTCTATCGGGGGGGTATTGAAAAACTGTTTTTT
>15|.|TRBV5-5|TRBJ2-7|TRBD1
CASSLADRGRPEQYF
TGTGCCAGCAGCTTGGCTGACAGGGGACGACCCGAGCAGTACTTC
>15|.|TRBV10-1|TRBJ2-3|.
CASSEGPLFTDTQYF
TGCGCCAGCAGTGAGGGGCCTCTTTTCACAGATACGCAGTATTTT
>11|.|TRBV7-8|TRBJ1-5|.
CASSLNQPQHF
TGTGCCAGCAGCCTTAATCAGCCCCAGCATTTT
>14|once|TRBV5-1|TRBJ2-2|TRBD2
CASSSGGDTGELFF
TGCGCCAGCAGCTCGGGAGGGGACACCGGGGAGCTGTTTTTT
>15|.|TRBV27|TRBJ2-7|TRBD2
CASSSLAGTSYEQYF
TGTGCCAGCAGTTCCCTAGCGGGGACTTCCTACGAGCAGTACTTC
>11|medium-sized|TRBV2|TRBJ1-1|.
CASSEALEAFF
TGTGCCAGCAGTGAGGCACTTGAAGCTTTCTTT
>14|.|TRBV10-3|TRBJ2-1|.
CAISAGDSYNEQFF
TGTGCCATCAGTGCGGGGGACTCCTACAATGAGCAGTTCTTC
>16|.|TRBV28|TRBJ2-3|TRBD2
CASQWFAAGGIDTQYF
TGTGCCAGCCAATGGTTTGCCGCGGGAGGGATAGATACGCAGTATTTT
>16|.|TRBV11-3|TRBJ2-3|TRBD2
CASSLRLAGGTDTQYF
TGTGCCAGCAGCTTACGACTAGCGGGGGGCACAGATACGCAGTATTTT
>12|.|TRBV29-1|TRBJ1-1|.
CSVPEGNTEAFF
TGCAGCGTACCCGAAGGGAACACTGAAGCTTTCTTT